This section outlines one TCR beta chain sequence together with its context. Repertoires were generated with immunoSEQ multiplex PCR, while TCRdb's copy carries only in-frame clones and drops some. The data contain about 40,000 clones, 84% of them seen just once; the ten biggest clones take up about 5.5%. The data were taken from a study of sequential checkpoint blockade in melanoma. Study background: Patients were randomized 1:1 to nivolumab-then-ipilimumab or ipilimumab-then-nivolumab first-line. After both sequences, patients received maintenance nivolumab.

Per germline, CDR1 LNHDA and CDR2 SQIVND (reference sequence). V lost 4 bases, J lost 4 bases, and 11 bases lay in between. The CDR3 covers 13 residues. Treatment noted: randomized to nivolumab then ipilimumab (arm A) or the reverse (arm B). Sorted cells were live CD3+CD8+, lacking CD19 and CD56, from PBMCs. This TCR was sampled from a human donor with melanoma. The material was CD8+ T cells sorted from blood (inferred from file names), obtained from a patient given nivolumab and ipilimumab in sequence. The chain has TRBV19 and TRBJ2-7, with a tentative D call TRBD2 (6 bases). CDR3 protein: CASSTGAGYEQYF. CDR3 bases: TGTGCCAGTAGTACGGGAGCCGGGTACGAGCAGTACTTC.